This T cell receptor beta chain came from a study of CD4 T cells in relation to SARS-CoV-2 and coronaviruses. In the study overall: After less than eleven days of antigen culture, PBMC TCR beta CDR3s were sequenced.

Method: immunoSEQ multiplex PCR; TCRdb's copy keeps in-frame clones and lacks some. There are 27,000 or so clones in the sample; roughly three quarters occur only once, and over 15% lies in the top ten. The study's findings and limits: Samples before the pandemic and after infection were not matched within any donor.

V was shortened by 3 bases and J by 1 base, with 9 bases between the two germline ends. The germline gives CDR1 SGHNT, CDR2 YENEEA. This CDR3 comprises 14 residues. Turning to this clone: Its specificity is unknown.

Before the COVID-19 pandemic, during about 2011-2019, CD4+ T cells were taken from unexposed donors. CD4+ T cells were isolated from the cells after about ten days of culture. Testing used SARS-CoV-2 S/N and four cold-coronavirus spikes on unexposed-donor CD4+ T cells, cells permitting. The genes are TRBV11-3 and TRBJ1-1; D unresolved. The sequence derives from a human donor in good health. The material sequenced was CD4+ T cells from PBMCs, cultured in vitro. CDR3: CASSLEGGNTEAFF. The CDR3, as DNA: TGTGCCAGCAGCTTGGAGGGAGGGAACACTGAAGCTTTCTTT. Variable domain in full (rest from reference TRBV11-3 and TRBJ1-1): EAGVVQSPRYKIIEKKQPVAFWCNPISGHNTLYWYLQNLGQGPELLIRYENEEAVDDSQLPKDRFSAERLKGVDSTLKIQPAELGDSAVYLCASSLEGGNTEAFFGQGTRLTVV.